These T cell receptor beta chains were read from a single sample in a study of blood T cell repertoires in COVID-19. Data came from immunoSEQ multiplex PCR; TCRdb stores just in-frame clones and leaves some out. This table has about 55,000 clones, almost 85% appearing once. The sequenced material came from peripheral blood. The receptors were gathered from a human donor in a cohort sampled during active COVID-19. Each CDR3 is given with its conserved first and last residue. A D gene is named only where the DNA matches it firmly. Part of the rows lack a size; the others show once, few, many or a class for expanded clones.

clone size	D gene	J gene	V gene	CDR3 protein	CDR3 DNA
.	.	TRBJ2-1	TRBV29-1	CSAGDYNEQFF	TGCAGTGCCGGGGACTACAATGAGCAGTTCTTC
.	TRBD2	TRBJ2-1	TRBV5-1	CASSLFSTSDEGQEQFF	TGCGCCAGCAGCTTGTTCTCTACTAGCGACGAGGGTCAGGAGCAGTTCTTC
.	.	TRBJ1-2	TRBV19	CASSADSLNYGYTF	TGTGCCAGTAGTGCGGACAGTTTAAACTATGGCTACACCTTC
few	.	TRBJ1-2	TRBV6-1	CASSEFLEGYTF	TGTGCCAGCAGTGAATTTCTAGAGGGCTACACCTTC
.	TRBD1	TRBJ2-2	TRBV5-1	CASSSTGGGTGELFF	TGCGCCAGCAGCTCGACAGGGGGCGGGACCGGGGAGCTGTTTTTT
.	TRBD1	TRBJ1-3	TRBV5-1	CASSPRQGTTIYF	TGCGCCAGCAGCCCGCGACAGGGGACGACCATATATTTT
once	TRBD1	TRBJ2-2	TRBV7-2	CASTVWRQGGELFF	TGTGCCAGCACCGTATGGAGACAGGGCGGGGAGCTGTTTTTT
once	.	TRBJ1-6	TRBV6-5	CASLSYGTYNSPLHF	TGTGCCAGCCTCTCCTACGGGACATATAATTCACCCCTCCACTTT
.	.	TRBJ2-2	TRBV12-3/TRBV12-4	CASSLRGGELFF	TGTGCCAGCAGTTTGAGAGGCGGGGAGCTGTTTTTT
.	TRBD1	TRBJ2-1	TRBV5-1	CASSLGGQGYNEQFF	TGCGCCAGCAGCTTGGGAGGACAGGGCTACAATGAGCAGTTCTTC
.	TRBD1	TRBJ2-7	TRBV4-3	CASSQATGSYEQYF	TGCGCCAGCAGCCAGGCGACAGGGAGCTACGAGCAGTACTTC
few	TRBD2	TRBJ2-3	TRBV20-1	CSASTSGSQVDTQYF	TGCAGTGCTAGTACTAGCGGGAGCCAGGTAGATACGCAGTATTTT
.	TRBD1	TRBJ2-7	TRBV10-2	CASSSPGTGVSYEQYF	TGCGCCAGCAGCTCGCCCGGGACAGGGGTCTCCTACGAGCAGTACTTC
.	.	TRBJ1-5	TRBV28	CASSFPFNQPQHF	TGTGCCAGCAGTTTTCCCTTTAATCAGCCCCAGCATTTT
.	TRBD1	TRBJ2-4	TRBV4-3	CASSQVGTEAKNIQYF	TGCGCCAGCAGCCAGGTCGGGACAGAGGCCAAAAACATTCAGTACTTC
.	.	TRBJ1-4	TRBV5-4	CASSLVGATNEKLFF	TGTGCCAGCAGCTTGGTCGGGGCAACTAATGAAAAACTGTTTTTT
.	.	TRBJ2-1	TRBV11-1	CASSLSSYNEQFF	TGTGCCAGCAGCCTTAGCTCCTACAATGAGCAGTTCTTC
.	.	TRBJ2-1	TRBV27	CASSLEKGGGNEQFF	TGTGCCAGCAGTTTAGAAAAGGGGGGGGGCAATGAGCAGTTCTTC
.	TRBD1	TRBJ2-1	TRBV5-1	CASSVRTGDHEQFF	TGCGCCAGCAGCGTACGGACAGGGGATCATGAGCAGTTCTTC
once	TRBD2	TRBJ2-7	TRBV19	CASKKAPTSGGTYEQYF	TGTGCCAGTAAAAAGGCCCCTACTAGCGGGGGAACCTACGAGCAGTACTTC
.	.	TRBJ2-1	TRBV15	CATSREQYNEQFF	TGTGCCACCAGCAGGGAGCAATACAATGAGCAGTTCTTC
.	.	TRBJ2-7	TRBV27	CASTERQGRRGEQYF	TGTGCCAGCACCGAAAGACAGGGCAGGAGGGGCGAGCAGTACTTC
.	.	TRBJ2-7	TRBV5-1	CASSSNPGNYEQYF	TGCGCCAGCAGCTCCAATCCAGGGAACTACGAGCAGTACTTC
.	TRBD1	TRBJ2-5	TRBV18	CASSPRDREETQYF	TGTGCCAGCTCACCACGGGACAGGGAAGAGACCCAGTACTTC
once	TRBD1	TRBJ1-2	TRBV6-4	CASSDTPGTVNYGYTF	TGTGCCAGCAGTGACACCCCCGGGACAGTTAACTATGGCTACACCTTC
.	.	TRBJ2-3	TRBV3-1/TRBV3-2	CASSQEGRGTDTQYF	TGTGCCAGCAGCCAAGAGGGCAGGGGCACAGATACGCAGTATTTT
.	TRBD1	TRBJ2-7	TRBV4-2	CASSQEGTGAYEQYF	TGTGCCAGCAGCCAAGAAGGGACAGGGGCCTACGAGCAGTACTTC
.	.	TRBJ1-2	TRBV6-2/TRBV6-3	CASSYSPQGKRSDGYTF	TGTGCCAGCAGTTACTCTCCACAGGGCAAGCGAAGCGATGGCTACACCTTC
.	.	TRBJ2-7	TRBV5-1	CASSSGPRTEGYEQYF	TGCGCCAGCAGCTCCGGTCCGCGGACAGAAGGCTACGAGCAGTACTTC
once	.	TRBJ1-5	TRBV28	CASIFEQGTYSNQPQHF	TGTGCCAGCATCTTTGAACAGGGAACCTATAGCAATCAGCCCCAGCATTTT
.	.	TRBJ2-1	TRBV20-1	CSARYYNEVFF	TGCAGTGCTAGATATTACAATGAGGTTTTCTTC
few	TRBD2	TRBJ2-7	TRBV6-5	CASKETGTSSYEQYF	TGTGCCAGCAAAGAGACGGGGACTAGCTCCTACGAGCAGTACTTC
.	TRBD2	TRBJ2-7	TRBV3-1/TRBV3-2	CASSLGRGSYTEQYF	TGTGCCAGCAGCCTAGGGAGGGGCTCCTATACTGAGCAGTACTTC